This T cell receptor (beta chain) is drawn from a study of T cells after yellow fever vaccination. Germline assignment: CDR1 SGHRS and CDR2 YFSETQ. CDR3 length: 17 amino acids. V was shortened by 3 bases and J by 0 bases, with 13 bases between the two germline ends. This clonotype was seen a handful of times. A single record per CDR3 protein comes from TCRdb applying MiXCR to the 5' RACE reads. Of approximately 340,000 distinct CDR3 sequences listed, roughly 9.4% were seen once; the top ten hold about a sixth. V and J are TRBV5-1 and TRBJ1-6; tentative D call: TRBD1 (5 bases). This specimen consisted of PBMCs, obtained on the day of the first yellow fever vaccination. The clonotype originates from a man aged 18-30 years who received the YFV17D yellow fever vaccine. CDR3 sequence reads: CASSSGPTNSYNSPLHF. CDR3 DNA sequence: TGCGCCAGCAGCTCGGGACCGACCAACTCCTATAATTCACCCCTCCACTTT. The complete variable domain, with remaining parts taken from reference TRBV5-1 and TRBJ1-6, reads KAGVTQTPRYLIKTRGQQVTLSCSPISGHRSVSWYQQTPGQGLQFLFEYFSETQRNKGNFPGRFSGRQFSNSRSEMNVSTLELGDSALYLCASSSGPTNSYNSPLHFGNGTRLTVT.